This T cell receptor (beta chain) is drawn from a study of blood T cell repertoires in COVID-19. Libraries were prepared by immunoSEQ multiplex PCR; TCRdb keeps only in-frame clonotypes and omits some of them. The table lists about 200,000 clones, over 75% of them singletons. Many counts were recorded for this clone. The CDR3 length is 16 residues. V lost 6 bases and J lost 2; bases outside the gene matches: 10. Germline V gene lookup returns CDR1 MNHEY and CDR2 SVGEGT. This clonotype was obtained from a man between 45 and 60 years old with COVID-19, enrolled during active disease. V gene TRBV6-2 or TRBV6-3 combines with J gene TRBJ2-3, with 8 bases identical to TRBD2. Sequencing was carried out using peripheral blood. The CDR3 loop is CASSPLTSVYTDTQYF. The CDR3 nucleotides are TGTGCCAGCAGCCCCCTGACTAGCGTTTACACAGATACGCAGTATTTT.